This TCR beta chain was documented in a study of cytomegalovirus exposure and HLA in healthy donors. Primers: 60 Vbeta forward and 13 Jbeta reverse. Repertoires were generated with immunoSEQ multiplex PCR, while TCRdb's copy carries only in-frame clones and drops some. The data contain approximately 170,000 clones, 83% of them singletons. Study-level points and caveats: Researchers left out some V segments, among them TRBV6-2 and TRBV6-3, as indistinguishable. Prior analysis indicated that the majority of TCR beta V segments exhibited productivity approximately 87% or approximately 30% of the time.

Remarks on this clone: Antigen: not known.

With V trimmed by 4 bases and J by 4 bases, 9 bases remained unmatched. This CDR3 contains 17 residues. Sequenced: PBMCs. This chain connects TRBV5-7 to TRBJ2-6; 9 bases line up with TRBD1. TRBV5-7 is labeled an ORF, and its function is uncertain. The TCR originated in a man aged 50 or older in good health and CMV-seropositive. The CDR3 spells CASSNRDRVPGANVLTF. Written as DNA, the CDR3 is TGTGCCAGCAGCAACCGGGACAGGGTACCCGGGGCCAACGTCCTGACTTTC.